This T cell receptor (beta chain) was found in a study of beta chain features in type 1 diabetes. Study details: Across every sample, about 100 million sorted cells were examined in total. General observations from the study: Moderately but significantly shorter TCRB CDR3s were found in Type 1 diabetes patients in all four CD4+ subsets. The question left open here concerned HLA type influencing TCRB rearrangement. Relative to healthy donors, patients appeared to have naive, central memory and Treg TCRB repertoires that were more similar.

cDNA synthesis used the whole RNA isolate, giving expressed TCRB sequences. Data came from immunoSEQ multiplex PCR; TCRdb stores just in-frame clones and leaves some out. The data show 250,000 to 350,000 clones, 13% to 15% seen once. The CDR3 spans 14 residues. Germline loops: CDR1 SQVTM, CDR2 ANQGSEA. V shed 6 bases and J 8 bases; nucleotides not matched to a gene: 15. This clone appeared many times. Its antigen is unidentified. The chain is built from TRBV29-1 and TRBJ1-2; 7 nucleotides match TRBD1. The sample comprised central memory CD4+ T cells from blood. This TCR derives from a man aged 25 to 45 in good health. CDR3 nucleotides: TGCAGCGTCGCCGCGCATGGGACAGTTCTCGGCTACACCTTC. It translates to CSVAAHGTVLGYTF.